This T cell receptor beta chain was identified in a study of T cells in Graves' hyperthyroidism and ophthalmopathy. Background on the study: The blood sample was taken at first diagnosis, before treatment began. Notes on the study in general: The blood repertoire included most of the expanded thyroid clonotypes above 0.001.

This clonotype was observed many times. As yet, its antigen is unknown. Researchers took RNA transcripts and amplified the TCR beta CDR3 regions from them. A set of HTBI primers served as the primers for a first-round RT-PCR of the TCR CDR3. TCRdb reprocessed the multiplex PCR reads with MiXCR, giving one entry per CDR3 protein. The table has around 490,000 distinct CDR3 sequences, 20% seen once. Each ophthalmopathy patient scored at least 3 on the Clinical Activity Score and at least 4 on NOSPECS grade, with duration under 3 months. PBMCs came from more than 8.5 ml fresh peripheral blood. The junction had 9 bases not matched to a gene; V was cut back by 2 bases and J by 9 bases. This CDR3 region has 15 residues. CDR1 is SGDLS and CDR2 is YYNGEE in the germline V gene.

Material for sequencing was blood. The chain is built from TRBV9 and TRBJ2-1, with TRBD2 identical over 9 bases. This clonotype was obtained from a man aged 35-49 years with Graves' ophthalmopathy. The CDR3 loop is CASSVASGAGGEQFF. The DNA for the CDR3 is TGTGCCAGCAGCGTTGCTAGCGGGGCGGGGGGTGAGCAGTTCTTC.